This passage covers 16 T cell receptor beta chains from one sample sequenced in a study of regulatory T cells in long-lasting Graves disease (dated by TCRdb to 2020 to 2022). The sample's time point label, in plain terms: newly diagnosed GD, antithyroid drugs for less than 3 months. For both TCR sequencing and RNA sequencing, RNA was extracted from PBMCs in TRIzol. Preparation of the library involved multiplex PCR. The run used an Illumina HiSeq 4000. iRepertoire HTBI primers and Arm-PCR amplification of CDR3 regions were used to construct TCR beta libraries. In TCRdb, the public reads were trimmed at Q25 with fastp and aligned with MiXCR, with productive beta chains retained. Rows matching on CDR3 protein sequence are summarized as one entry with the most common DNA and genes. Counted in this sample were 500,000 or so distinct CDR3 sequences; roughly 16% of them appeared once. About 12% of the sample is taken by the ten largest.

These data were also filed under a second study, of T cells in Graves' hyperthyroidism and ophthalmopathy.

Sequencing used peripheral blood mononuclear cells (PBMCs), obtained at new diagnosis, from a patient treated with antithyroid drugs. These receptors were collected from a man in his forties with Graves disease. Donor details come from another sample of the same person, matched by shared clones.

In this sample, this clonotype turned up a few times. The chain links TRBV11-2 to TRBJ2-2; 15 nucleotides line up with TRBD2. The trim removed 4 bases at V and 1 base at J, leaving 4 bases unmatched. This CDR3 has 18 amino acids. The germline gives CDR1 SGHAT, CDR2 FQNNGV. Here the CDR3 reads CASSSGTSGRLNTGELFF. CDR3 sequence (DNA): TGTGCCAGCAGCTCGGGGACTAGCGGGAGGCTGAACACCGGGGAGCTGTTTTTT. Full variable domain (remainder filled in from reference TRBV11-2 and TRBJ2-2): EAGVAQSPRYKIIEKRQSVAFWCNPISGHATLYWYQQILGQGPKLLIQFQNNGVVDDSQLPKDRFSAERLKGVDSTLKIQPAKLEDSAVYLCASSSGTSGRLNTGELFFGEGSRLTVL.

The CDR3 sequence: CSVDDSYEQYF. The CDR3 bases are TGCAGCGTTGACGACAGCTACGAGCAGTACTTC. V usage is TRBV29-1 and J usage is TRBJ2-7; tentative D call: TRBD1 (5 bases). V dropped 3 bases and J dropped 3 bases, with 6 bases sitting between them. The CDR3 runs 11 residues. Germline CDR1 reads SQVTM; CDR2 reads ANQGSEA.

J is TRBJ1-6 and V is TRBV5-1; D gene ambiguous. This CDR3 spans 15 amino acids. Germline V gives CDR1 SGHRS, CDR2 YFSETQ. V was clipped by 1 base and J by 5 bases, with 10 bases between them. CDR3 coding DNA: TGCGCCAGCAGCTTGCGTGGGCCTGATAATTCACCCCTCCACTTT. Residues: CASSLRGPDNSPLHF.

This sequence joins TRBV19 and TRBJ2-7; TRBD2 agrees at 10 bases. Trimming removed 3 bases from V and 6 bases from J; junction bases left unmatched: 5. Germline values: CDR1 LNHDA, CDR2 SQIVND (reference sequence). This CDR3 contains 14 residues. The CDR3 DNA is TGTGCCAGTAGTATCAGCGGGAGGGCCTCCGAGCAGTACTTC. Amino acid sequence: CASSISGRASEQYF.

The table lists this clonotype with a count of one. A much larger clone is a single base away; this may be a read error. The CDR3: CSAGRSGLSYEQYF. The CDR3 DNA reads as TGCAGTGCTGGACGTAGCGGACTCTCCTACGAGCAGTACTTC. The rearrangement joins TRBV20-1 to TRBJ2-7, with D tentatively TRBD2 (6 bases). The germline V gene encodes CDR1 DFQATT and CDR2 SNEGSKA (reference sequence). CDR3 length: 14 amino acids. The V end was cut by 5 bases, the J end by 0 bases, with 14 bases between.

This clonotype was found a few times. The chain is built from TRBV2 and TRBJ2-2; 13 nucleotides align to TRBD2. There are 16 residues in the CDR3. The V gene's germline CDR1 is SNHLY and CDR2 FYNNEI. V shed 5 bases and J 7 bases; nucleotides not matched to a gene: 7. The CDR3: CASSPRLAGGVGELFF. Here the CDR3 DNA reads TGTGCCAGCAGTCCTCGACTAGCGGGAGGTGTCGGGGAGCTGTTTTTT.

The CDR3 protein is CASSGSGRPETQYF. For the CDR3, the DNA is TGCGCCAGCAGTGGGTCCGGCCGCCCAGAGACCCAGTACTTC. This rearrangement joins TRBV10-1 to TRBJ2-5; no definite D call. The CDR3 totals 14 residues. V was clipped by 4 bases and J by 4 bases, with 13 bases between them. Germline assignment: CDR1 WNHNN and CDR2 SYGVQD (reference sequence).

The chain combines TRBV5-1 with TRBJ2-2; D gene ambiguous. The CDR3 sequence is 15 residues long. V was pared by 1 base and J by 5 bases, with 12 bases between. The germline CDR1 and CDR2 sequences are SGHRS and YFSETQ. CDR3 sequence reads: CASSLRQVLTGELFF. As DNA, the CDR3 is TGCGCCAGCAGCTTGAGGCAGGTCCTGACCGGGGAGCTGTTTTTT.

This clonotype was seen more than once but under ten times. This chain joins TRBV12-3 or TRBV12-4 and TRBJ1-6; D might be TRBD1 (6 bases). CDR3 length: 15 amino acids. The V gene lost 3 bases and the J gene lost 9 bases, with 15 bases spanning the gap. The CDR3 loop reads CASSFYRTGPSPLHF. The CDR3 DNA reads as TGTGCCAGCAGTTTCTATCGAACAGGGCCTTCACCCCTCCACTTT.

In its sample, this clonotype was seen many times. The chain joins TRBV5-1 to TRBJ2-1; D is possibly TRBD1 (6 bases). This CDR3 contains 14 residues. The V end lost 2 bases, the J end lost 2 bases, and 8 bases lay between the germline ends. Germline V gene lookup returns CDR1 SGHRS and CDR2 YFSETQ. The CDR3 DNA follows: TGCGCCAGCAGCTTCCGGGACACCTACAATGAGCAGTTCTTC. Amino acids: CASSFRDTYNEQFF.

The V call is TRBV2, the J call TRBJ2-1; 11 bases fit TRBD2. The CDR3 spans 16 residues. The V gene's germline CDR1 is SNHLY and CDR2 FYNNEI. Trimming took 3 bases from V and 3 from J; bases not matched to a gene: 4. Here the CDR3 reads CASSEGLAAIYNEQFF. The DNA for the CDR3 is TGTGCCAGCAGTGAGGGACTAGCGGCCATCTACAATGAGCAGTTCTTC.

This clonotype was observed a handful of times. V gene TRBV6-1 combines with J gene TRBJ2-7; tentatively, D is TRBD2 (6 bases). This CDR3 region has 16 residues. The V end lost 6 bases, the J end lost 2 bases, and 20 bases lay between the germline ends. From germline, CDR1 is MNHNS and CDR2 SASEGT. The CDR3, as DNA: TGTGCCAGCAGGATATCTTCAGCGGGCGAGACCTACGAGCAGTACTTC. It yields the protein CASRISSAGETYEQYF.

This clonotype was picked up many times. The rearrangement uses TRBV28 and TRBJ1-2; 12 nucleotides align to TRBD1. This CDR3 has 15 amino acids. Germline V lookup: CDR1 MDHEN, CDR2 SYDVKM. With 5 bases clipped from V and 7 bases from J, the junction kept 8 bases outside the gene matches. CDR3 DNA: TGTGCCAGCAGTGGATGGGACAGGGGGCGCTTTGGCTACACCTTC. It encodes CASSGWDRGRFGYTF.

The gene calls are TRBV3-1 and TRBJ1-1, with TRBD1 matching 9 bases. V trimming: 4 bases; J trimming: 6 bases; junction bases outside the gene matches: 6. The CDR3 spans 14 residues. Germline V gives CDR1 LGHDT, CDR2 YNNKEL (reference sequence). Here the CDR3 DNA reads TGTGCCAGCAGCCTCGGGACAGGGCATCCTGAAGCTTTCTTT. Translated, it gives CASSLGTGHPEAFF.

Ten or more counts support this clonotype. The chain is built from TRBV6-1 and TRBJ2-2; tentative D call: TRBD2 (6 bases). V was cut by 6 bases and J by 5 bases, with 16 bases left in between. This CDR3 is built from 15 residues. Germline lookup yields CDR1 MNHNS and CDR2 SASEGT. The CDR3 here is CASSRDLWETGELFF. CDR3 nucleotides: TGTGCCAGCAGCCGGGACTTATGGGAGACCGGGGAGCTGTTTTTT.

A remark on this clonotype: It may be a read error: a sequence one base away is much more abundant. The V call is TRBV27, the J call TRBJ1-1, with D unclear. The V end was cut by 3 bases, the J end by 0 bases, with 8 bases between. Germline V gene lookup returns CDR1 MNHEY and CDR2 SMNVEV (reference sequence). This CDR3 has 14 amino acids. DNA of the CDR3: TGTGCCAGCAGTTTTGTGGGTGTGAACACTGAAGCTTTCTTT. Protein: CASSFVGVNTEAFF.